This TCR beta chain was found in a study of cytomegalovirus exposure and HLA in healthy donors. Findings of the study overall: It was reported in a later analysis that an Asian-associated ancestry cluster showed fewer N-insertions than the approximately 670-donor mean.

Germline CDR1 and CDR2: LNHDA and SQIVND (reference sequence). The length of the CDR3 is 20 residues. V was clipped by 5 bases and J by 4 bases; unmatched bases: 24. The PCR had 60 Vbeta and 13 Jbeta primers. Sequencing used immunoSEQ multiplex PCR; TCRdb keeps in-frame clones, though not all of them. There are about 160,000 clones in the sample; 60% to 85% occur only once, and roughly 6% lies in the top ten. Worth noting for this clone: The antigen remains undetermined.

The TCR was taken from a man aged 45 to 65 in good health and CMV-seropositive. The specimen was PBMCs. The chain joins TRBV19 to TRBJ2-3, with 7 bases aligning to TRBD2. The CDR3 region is CASSPAVKGWTSSWADTQYF. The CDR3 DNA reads TGTGCCAGTAGTCCCGCGGTGAAAGGGTGGACTAGTAGTTGGGCAGATACGCAGTATTTT.